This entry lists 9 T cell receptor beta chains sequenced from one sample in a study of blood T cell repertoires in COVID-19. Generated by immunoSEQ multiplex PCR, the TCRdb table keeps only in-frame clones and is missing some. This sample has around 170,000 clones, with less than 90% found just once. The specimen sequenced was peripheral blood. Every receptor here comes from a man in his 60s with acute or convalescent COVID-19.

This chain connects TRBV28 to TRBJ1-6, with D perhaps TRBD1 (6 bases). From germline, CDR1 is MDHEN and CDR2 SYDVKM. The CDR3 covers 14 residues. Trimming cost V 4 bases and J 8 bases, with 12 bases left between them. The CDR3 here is CASSSPGTYSPLHF. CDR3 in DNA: TGTGCCAGCAGTTCTCCCGGGACATATTCACCCCTCCACTTT.

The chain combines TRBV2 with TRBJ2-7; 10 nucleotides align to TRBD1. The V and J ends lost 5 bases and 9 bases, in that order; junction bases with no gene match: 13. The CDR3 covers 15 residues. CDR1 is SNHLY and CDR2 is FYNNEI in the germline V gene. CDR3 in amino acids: CASSYGQGGPLGQYV. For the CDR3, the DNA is TGTGCCAGCAGTTACGGACAGGGGGGGCCTCTTGGGCAGTACGTC.

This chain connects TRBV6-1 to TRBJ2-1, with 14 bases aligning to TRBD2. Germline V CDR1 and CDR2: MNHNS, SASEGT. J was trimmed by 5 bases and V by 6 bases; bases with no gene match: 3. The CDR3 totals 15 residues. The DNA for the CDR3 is TGTGCCAGCAGCCGACTAGCGGGAGGGCACAATGAGCAGTTCTTC. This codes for CASSRLAGGHNEQFF.

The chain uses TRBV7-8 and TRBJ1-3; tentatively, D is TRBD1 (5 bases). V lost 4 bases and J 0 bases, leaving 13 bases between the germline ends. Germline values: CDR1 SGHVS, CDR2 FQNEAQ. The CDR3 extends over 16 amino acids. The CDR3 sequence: CASSYIKTVSGNTIYF. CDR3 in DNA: TGTGCCAGCAGCTACATAAAGACAGTCTCTGGAAACACCATATATTTT.

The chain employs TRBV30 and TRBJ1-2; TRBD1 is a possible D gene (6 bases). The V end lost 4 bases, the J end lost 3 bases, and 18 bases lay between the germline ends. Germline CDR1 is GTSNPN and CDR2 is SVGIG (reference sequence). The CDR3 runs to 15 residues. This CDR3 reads CAWTTEGGRYYGYTF. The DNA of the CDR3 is TGTGCCTGGACGACGGAGGGGGGGCGATACTATGGCTACACCTTC.

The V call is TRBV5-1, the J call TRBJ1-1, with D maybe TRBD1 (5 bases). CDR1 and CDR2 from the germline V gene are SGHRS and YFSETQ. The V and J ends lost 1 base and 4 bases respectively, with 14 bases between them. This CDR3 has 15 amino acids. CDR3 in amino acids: CASSLLRLGGTEAFF. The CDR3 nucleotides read TGCGCCAGCAGCTTGTTGAGGCTCGGGGGCACTGAAGCTTTCTTT.

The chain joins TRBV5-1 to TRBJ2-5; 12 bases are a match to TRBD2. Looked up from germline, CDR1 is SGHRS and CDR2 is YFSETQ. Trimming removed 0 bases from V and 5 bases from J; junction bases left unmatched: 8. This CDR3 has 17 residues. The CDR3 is CASSLVPSGTSGETQYF. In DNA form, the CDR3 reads TGCGCCAGCAGCTTGGTACCCTCTGGGACTAGCGGGGAGACCCAGTACTTC.

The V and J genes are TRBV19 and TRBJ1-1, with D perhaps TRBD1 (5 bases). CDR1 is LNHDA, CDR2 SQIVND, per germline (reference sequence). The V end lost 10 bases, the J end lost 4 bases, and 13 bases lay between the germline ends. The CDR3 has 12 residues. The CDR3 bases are TGTGCCACTTCCTTGGGGGGCACTGAAGCTTTCTTT. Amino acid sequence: CATSLGGTEAFF.

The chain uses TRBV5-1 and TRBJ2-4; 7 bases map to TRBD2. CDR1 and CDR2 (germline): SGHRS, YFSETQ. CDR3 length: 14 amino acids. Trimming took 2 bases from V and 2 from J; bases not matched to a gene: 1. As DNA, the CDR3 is TGCGCCAGCAGCTTCGGGGGGTCCAAAAACATTCAGTACTTC. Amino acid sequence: CASSFGGSKNIQYF.